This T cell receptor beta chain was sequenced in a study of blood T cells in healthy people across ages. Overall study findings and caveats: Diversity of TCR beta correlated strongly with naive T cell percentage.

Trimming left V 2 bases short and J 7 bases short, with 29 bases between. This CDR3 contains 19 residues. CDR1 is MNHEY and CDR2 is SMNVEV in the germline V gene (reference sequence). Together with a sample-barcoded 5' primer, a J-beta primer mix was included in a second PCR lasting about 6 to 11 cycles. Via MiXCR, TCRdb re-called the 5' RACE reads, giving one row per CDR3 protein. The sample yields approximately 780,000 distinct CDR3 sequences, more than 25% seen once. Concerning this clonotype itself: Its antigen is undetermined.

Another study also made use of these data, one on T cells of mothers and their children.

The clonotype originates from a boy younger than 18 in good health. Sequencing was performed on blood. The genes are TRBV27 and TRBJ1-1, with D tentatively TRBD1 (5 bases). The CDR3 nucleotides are TGTGCCAGCAGTTTAAGGGGTATATGGTTAGAAGGGTCCCGAGATGAAGCTTTCTTT. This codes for CASSLRGIWLEGSRDEAFF.